Reported below is one TCR beta chain. Germline CDR1 reads LNHNV; CDR2 reads YYDKDF (reference sequence). This CDR3 is built from 19 residues. The V gene lost 1 base and the J gene lost 11 bases, with 27 bases spanning the gap. The entry originates in a study of blood T cell repertoires in COVID-19. Only in-frame clones appear in the TCRdb table, and some are missing; sequencing was by immunoSEQ multiplex PCR. The sample records over 95,000 clones, roughly 85% being singletons. The sample taken for sequencing was peripheral blood. The chain recombines TRBV15 with TRBJ1-6; no firm D call. This receptor was obtained from a human donor in a cohort sampled during active COVID-19. As DNA, the CDR3 is TGTGCCACCAGCAGAGTATTGAATCTTCTGGACCCCGGGAGGACACCCCTCCACTTT. It is translated as CATSRVLNLLDPGRTPLHF.